The T cell receptor beta chain under discussion was sequenced for a study of PD-L1 blockade in urothelial cancer. In the study overall: Once treatment had started, blood was analyzed at 3 weeks (second dose) and again at 6 weeks.

Clones were sequenced by immunoSEQ multiplex PCR, and TCRdb holds only the in-frame ones, with some missing. The table lists more than 30,000 clones, more than 75% of them singletons. The specimen was PBMCs, collected around atezolizumab (anti-PD-L1) treatment. This TCR derives from a man in his fifties with urothelial cancer.

This CDR3 is CASSYSGTGTYEQYF. The CDR3 DNA is TGCGCCAGCAGCTACTCCGGGACTGGAACCTACGAGCAGTACTTC. This rearrangement joins TRBV4-1 to TRBJ2-7, with D perhaps TRBD2 (6 bases). The V and J ends lost 5 bases and 2 bases respectively, with 16 bases between them. The germline V gene encodes CDR1 MGHRA and CDR2 YSYEKL. There are 15 residues in the CDR3.